This T cell receptor (beta chain) appears in the sequencing data of a study of human T cells and chemical hapten exposure (dated by TCRdb to about 2021). With regard to the full study: For sensitization, 2% DPC in acetone was applied to an approximately 2 cm by approximately 2 cm area of upper inner arm skin. Libraries were combined into a pool for sequencing, and differences in TCR yield between samples came mainly from small differences in library volumes within the pool. The patient cohort, mostly female, included alopecia areata with under or over 50% scalp involvement, alopecia totalis and alopecia universalis. About 29 alopecia patients gave blood for TCR sequencing at one to four time points (pre-sensitization, 2, 6 and 24 weeks). Patch testing on the upper back used Finn chambers containing 0.01% DPC, with scoring done after 6 days according to International Contact Dermatitis Research Group standards. Blood samples were taken from patients before sensitization (week 0) and then at 2, 6 and about 24 weeks after DPC sensitization. Patients additionally received weekly therapeutic DPC doses to the scalp throughout the roughly 25-week study period. In alopecia patients, the study followed how the peripheral blood TCR repertoire changed in vivo over primary and secondary sensitization to diphenylcyclopropenone (DPC), a hapten. The investigation overall reported the following: Expanded TCRs formed significantly more large CDR3 similarity clusters than pre-sensitization or healthy control sets, consistent with antigen-driven responses. Patch test score was positively correlated with the number of PT1 expanded TCRs, with significance at thresholds 8, 16 and 32 but not at 4. All patients had alopecia, a presumed autoimmune disease, so their immune response might differ from that of healthy individuals. DPC sensitization did not change how many TCRs were above 1 in 1000 frequency, and no evidence was found of alterations in global repertoire structure. Repeated subsampling changed both the strength of the expansion versus patch-test correlation and the threshold at which that correlation became significant.

Deletion took 0 bases off V and 0 bases off J, with a span of 5 bases between the germline ends. The CDR3 goes from the cysteine to the phenylalanine over 14 residues. Only the CDR3 DNA is retained, 42 bases long and in frame from the first base. The germline V gene sets CDR1 to MNHEY and CDR2 to SVGAGI. The method was RACE. Instrument used: NextSeq 500. During library preparation, unique molecular identifiers were attached to individual cDNA molecules so that TCRs could be counted quantitatively and reproducibly. From each blood RNA sample, both TCR alpha and TCR beta chains were sequenced. The original methods were these. Samples had a median of around 92,000 TCRs, with a range from about 23,224 to 750,000. V, J and CDR3 annotation of the TCR reads was carried out using the Decombinator software suite. Every sample was subsampled to the same number of TCRs (28,000) for the PS versus PT1 abundance plots. TCRs were defined as expanded if absent before sensitization and observed at least eight times at the 2-week time point. TCRdb took the public reads, trimmed them with fastp at Q25, ran MiXCR for clone calling and kept in-frame beta chains. Identical CDR3 proteins give one entry, which carries the most common genes and DNA. TCRdb's processing, not the study's, gives the V and J calls here. This sample lists some 340,000 distinct CDR3 sequences; roughly 6.9% were detected once. 7.5% to 8.5% of the sample lies in the top ten.

This specimen's time point label, interpreted: patch test 1, 2 weeks after DPC sensitization. This specimen's treatment or condition label, interpreted: therapeutic diphenylcyclopropenone sensitization with weekly scalp DPC. At each patch-test visit, blood was drawn before the patch test was applied. To be eligible, patients had to be aged 18 to 70, diagnosed with alopecia and judged suitable for DPC therapy, while pregnant patients were excluded. Total RNA was isolated from unfractionated whole blood collected in Tempus Blood RNA tubes. This clonotype showed up many times. What this receptor recognizes is not known. Base quality data are lacking; no much larger clone is found one base away.

The sample consisted of whole blood, taken in connection with sensitization to the hapten diphenylcyclopropenone (DPC). This receptor was taken from a woman in her late teens or twenties with alopecia areata. Some clones in this sample may be carry-over from other donors' samples. The rearrangement combines TRBV6-5 with TRBJ1-1, with no confident D gene call. CDR3 loop: CASSYSTMNTEAFF. In nucleotide form, the sequence is TGTGCCAGCAGTTACTCTACAATGAACACTGAAGCTTTCTTT.